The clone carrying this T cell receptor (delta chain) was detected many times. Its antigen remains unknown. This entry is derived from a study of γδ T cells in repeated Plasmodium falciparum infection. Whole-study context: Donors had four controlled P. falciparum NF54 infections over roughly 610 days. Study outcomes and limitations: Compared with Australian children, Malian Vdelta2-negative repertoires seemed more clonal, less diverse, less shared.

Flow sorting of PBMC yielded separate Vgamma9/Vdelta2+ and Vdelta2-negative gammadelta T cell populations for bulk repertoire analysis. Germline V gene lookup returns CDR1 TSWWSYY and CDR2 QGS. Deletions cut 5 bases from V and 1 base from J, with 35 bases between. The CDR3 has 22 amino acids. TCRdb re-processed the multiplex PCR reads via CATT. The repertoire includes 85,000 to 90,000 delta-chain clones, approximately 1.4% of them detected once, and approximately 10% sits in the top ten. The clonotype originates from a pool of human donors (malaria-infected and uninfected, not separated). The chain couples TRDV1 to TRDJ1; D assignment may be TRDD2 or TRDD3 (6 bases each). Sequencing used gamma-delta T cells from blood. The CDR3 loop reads CALGKDRPSPSYWAGFTDKLIF. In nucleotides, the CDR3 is TGTGCTCTTGGGAAAGACAGGCCTTCCCCGTCCTACTGGGCGGGGTTCACCGATAAACTCATCTTT.